This entry describes one T cell receptor beta chain. No antigen is known for it. Following RNA extraction, reverse transcription yielded cDNA that acted as the sequencing template. The repertoire was sequenced with immunoSEQ multiplex PCR; TCRdb's copy has only in-frame clones and lacks some. The sample has about 180,000 clones, 51% seen once. Germline CDR1 SNHLY, CDR2 FYNNEI. The CDR3 sequence is 12 residues long. Deletions cut 7 bases from V and 1 base from J, with 7 bases between. As for treatment: oral pan-JAK inhibitor, 5-10 mg twice daily. Lesional scalp punch biopsies and peripheral blood were collected from alopecia areata patients. This specimen belongs to a study of CD8+ T cells in alopecia areata. Study outcomes and limitations: Among the cells sequenced in scalp samples are also the resident alphabeta T cells of normal skin. Higher clonality than in normal scalp was seen in lesional scalp, especially alopecia totalis/universalis.

The sample in question was CD8+ T cells sorted from blood, obtained around week 54, from a patient treated with tofacitinib. The TCR originated in a human donor with alopecia areata. The chain carries TRBV2 and TRBJ1-1; D ambiguous. DNA for the CDR3: TGTGCCAGCACGTTGGGGAACACTGAAGCTTTCTTT. It is translated as CASTLGNTEAFF.